The 13 T cell receptor beta chains listed next were all sequenced from one sample in a study of T cell repertoires in cytomegalovirus infection. Their antigens remain unidentified. TCRdb re-called the reads with MiXCR, one entry per CDR3 protein. The sample includes roughly 730,000 distinct CDR3 sequences, around 32% seen only once; the top ten take 15% to 20%. Specimen: cultured PBMCs, collected from culture after CMV antigen stimulation. The receptors originated from a human donor in good health (CMV status not recorded). Some clones in this sample may be carry-over from other donors' samples.

In DNA, the CDR3 is TGTGCCATCAGGCCCAGTACGGGCGCTGGCTACGAGCAGTACTTC. Its translation: CAIRPSTGAGYEQYF. The chain carries TRBV10-3 and TRBJ2-7; D unclear. From germline, CDR1 is ENHRY and CDR2 SYGVKD. The CDR3 totals 15 residues. The V end lost 6 bases, the J end lost 3 bases, and 18 bases lay between the germline ends.

This clonotype showed up many times. The chain recombines TRBV7-2 with TRBJ2-7; D may be TRBD1 (6 bases). This CDR3 comprises 16 residues. Germline V CDR1 and CDR2: SGHTA, FQGNSA. The V and J ends lost 1 base and 2 bases respectively, with 15 bases between them. CDR3 loop: CASSLVFDRSAYEQYF. For the CDR3, the DNA is TGTGCCAGCAGCTTAGTATTTGACAGGAGCGCCTACGAGCAGTACTTC.

This clonotype has a count of ten or more. The chain combines TRBV7-2 with TRBJ1-1; no definite D call. Germline CDR1 is SGHTA and CDR2 is FQGNSA. Trimming removed 0 bases at V and 5 bases at J, with 7 bases between. The length of the CDR3 is 13 residues. CDR3 protein: CASSLASSTEAFF. DNA for the CDR3: TGTGCCAGCAGCTTAGCCTCTAGTACTGAAGCTTTCTTT.

This chain connects TRBV7-9 to TRBJ2-7; 9 nucleotides align to TRBD1. The CDR3 contains 18 residues. Germline V gene sequence: CDR1 SEHNR, CDR2 FQNEAQ (reference sequence). With V trimmed by 5 bases and J by 4 bases, 18 bases remained unmatched. The CDR3 DNA follows: TGTGCCAGCAGCCTCGGGTATTTCGGAAGACAGGGGGAATACGAGCAGTACTTC. Its protein is CASSLGYFGRQGEYEQYF.

The gene calls are TRBV20-1 and TRBJ1-6; tentative D call: TRBD1 (6 bases). Germline values: CDR1 DFQATT, CDR2 SNEGSKA (reference sequence). Trimming cost V 0 bases and J 12 bases, with 18 bases left between them. There are 15 residues in the CDR3. In DNA form, the CDR3 reads TGCAGTGCTAGAGATGCGGACTCGGGGACATTACCCCTCCACTTT. As protein: CSARDADSGTLPLHF.

The rearrangement links TRBV6-1 to TRBJ2-2; D gene unclear. The CDR3 extends over 17 amino acids. The V gene's germline CDR1 is MNHNS and CDR2 SASEGT. Trimming removed 8 bases at V and 8 bases at J, with 27 bases between. The CDR3 DNA is TGTGCCAGCGAGATAATAAGAACCCGATTAGTCGGTGGGGAGCTGTTTTTT. Translating it yields CASEIIRTRLVGGELFF.

V gene TRBV6-2 or TRBV6-3 combines with J gene TRBJ2-5, with no clear D. The CDR3 sequence is 14 residues long. In germline, CDR1 is MNHEY, CDR2 SVGEGT. Trimming removed 2 bases from V and 1 base from J, with 8 bases in between. This chain's CDR3 is CASSYNSGQETQYF. The CDR3 DNA reads TGTGCCAGCAGTTACAACTCCGGCCAAGAGACCCAGTACTTC.

This clonotype was seen only a few times. This chain connects TRBV6-8 to TRBJ2-1; tentatively, D is TRBD1 (6 bases). There are 16 residues in the CDR3. CDR1 MNHGY and CDR2 SAAAGT come from the germline V gene. The ends were cut back, 0 bases at V and 7 bases at J, with 16 bases in the middle. This CDR3 reads CASSYSKGVGANEQFF. Written as DNA, the CDR3 is TGTGCCAGCAGTTACTCGAAAGGAGTGGGGGCGAATGAGCAGTTCTTC.

This clonotype was seen a few times. The rearrangement joins TRBV18 to TRBJ2-3; 8 bases are a match to TRBD1. V shed 3 bases, J shed 6 bases, and the junction held 11 bases outside the gene matches. The germline V gene encodes CDR1 KGHSH and CDR2 LQKENI. The CDR3 is 16 amino acids. CDR3 amino acids: CASSPAGQGFSDTQYF. Written as DNA, the CDR3 is TGTGCCAGCTCACCGGCCGGACAGGGTTTTTCGGATACGCAGTATTTT.

This clonotype was recorded at least ten times. V gene TRBV7-2 combines with J gene TRBJ2-5; 8 bases map to TRBD2. V lost 5 bases to trimming and J lost 1 base; unmatched junction nucleotides: 9. Germline-derived CDR1 and CDR2 are SGHTA and FQGNSA. The CDR3 is 16 residues long. CDR3 DNA sequence: TGTGCCAGCAGCCCTAGGCCCGGGACTAGCCAAGAGACCCAGTACTTC. It yields the protein CASSPRPGTSQETQYF.

This clonotype has a handful of counts. This CDR3 is CSVEDRGTGNGYTF. CDR3 nucleotide sequence: TGCAGCGTTGAAGATCGGGGGACAGGGAATGGCTACACCTTC. The chain couples TRBV29-1 to TRBJ1-2, with TRBD1 identical over 9 bases. CDR3 size: 14 residues. Germline V CDR1 and CDR2: SQVTM, ANQGSEA. V lost 0 bases, J lost 6 bases, and 5 bases stayed unmatched.

This chain joins TRBV20-1 and TRBJ1-1; no definite D call. The germline V gene has CDR1 DFQATT and CDR2 SNEGSKA (reference sequence). V was pared by 6 bases and J by 1 base, with 12 bases between. This CDR3 contains 13 residues. The CDR3 protein is CSASRTANTEAFF. In DNA form, the CDR3 reads TGCAGTGCCAGCCGGACGGCGAACACTGAAGCTTTCTTT.

This clonotype was counted many times. Possible read error: a much larger clone is one base away. The chain couples TRBV7-2 to TRBJ2-3; no firm D call. CDR3 length: 11 amino acids. Germline values: CDR1 SGHTA, CDR2 FQGNSA. V lost 2 bases and J 6 bases, leaving 3 bases between the germline ends. The CDR3 DNA follows: TGTGCCAGCAGCTTAATGGATACGCAGTATTTT. This gives the protein CASSLMDTQYF. Full variable domain (missing parts from reference TRBV7-2 and TRBJ2-3): GAGVSQSPSNKVTEKGKDVELRCDPISGHTALYWYRQSLGQGLEFLIYFQGNSAPDKSGLPSDRFSAERTGGSVSTLTIQRTQQEDSAVYLCASSLMDTQYFGPGTRLTVL.